This T cell receptor beta chain was captured in a study of CD8+CD57+ T cells in acquired aplastic anemia. About the study: Sorted CD4+ plus CD8+ cells gave DNA averaging roughly 3.2 ug. The study's findings and limits: Levels of CD8+ Simpson's diversity were not significantly distinct in patients versus controls. The number of CD8+ CDR3 sequences shared by patients and controls was roughly 31.

Patients who underwent sequencing had shown CD8+CD57+ cell expansion by flow cytometry. Every patient had severe acquired aplastic anemia. Using genomic DNA as the template, TCR beta VDJ and CDR3 profiling was carried out. TCRdb ran MiXCR on the reads and lists one entry per CDR3 protein. Of under 350,000 distinct CDR3 sequences listed, approximately 58% were seen once; the top ten hold under 1.5%. This clonotype was found once. Its antigen is still unknown. A much larger clone lies one base from this, so it may be a read error. As the CDR3 is not closed by the conserved phenylalanine or tryptophan, this likely results from a read error. The sequence came from a human donor with aplastic anemia. The sequenced material came from sorted CD4+, CD8+, or CD8+CD57+ T cells (not recorded which) from PBMCs.

The CDR3 spells CASSLGPGGGSGNTIYY. CDR3 bases: TGTGCCAGCAGCTTGGGGCCCGGGGGGGGCTCTGGAAACACCATATATTAT. This chain connects TRBV7-9 to TRBJ1-3; D is possibly TRBD1 (5 bases). Germline assignment: CDR1 SEHNR and CDR2 FQNEAQ (reference sequence). The V and J ends lost 3 bases and 0 bases respectively, with 15 bases between them. The CDR3 loop spans 17 amino acids.